One and the same sample provided the 21 T cell receptor beta chains below, sequenced in a study of cytomegalovirus exposure and HLA in healthy donors (dated by TCRdb to 2016 to 2017). Libraries were constructed by the immunoSEQ multiplex PCR assay. For the multiplex PCR, a mixture combining 60 forward primers for TCR Vbeta segments and 13 reverse primers for TCR Jbeta segments was used. Imported from immuneACCESS, the table was reduced by TCRdb to in-frame sequences with V and J called. These copies leave out some clones; in studies compared against another copy, an unresolved V gene accounts for under half, and the cause of the remainder is not known. The sample has 60,000 to 100,000 clones on record, around 78% of them singletons. The ten top clones hold less than 6% of the sample. Material for sequencing was PBMCs. The receptors come from a male donor in good health and CMV-seropositive.

The chain uses TRBV2 and TRBJ2-7; D is ambiguous. The germline V gene encodes CDR1 SNHLY and CDR2 FYNNEI. The CDR3 is 13 amino acids. The ends were cut back, 3 bases at V and 3 bases at J, with 9 bases in the middle. CDR3 residues: CASSDDIYYEQYF. CDR3 in DNA: TGTGCCAGCAGTGACGACATCTACTACGAGCAGTACTTC. The whole variable domain, remainder taken from reference TRBV2 and TRBJ2-7, is EPEVTQTPSHQVTQMGQEVILRCVPISNHLYFYWYRQILGQKVEFLVSFYNNEISEKSEIFDDQFSVERPDGSNFTLKIRSTKLEDSAMYFCASSDDIYYEQYFGPGTRLTVT.

This chain uses TRBV25-1 with TRBJ2-5; 7 bases fit TRBD2. CDR1 is MGHDK and CDR2 is SYGVNS in the germline V gene. The V and J ends lost 9 bases and 4 bases, in that order; junction bases with no gene match: 8. This CDR3 contains 13 residues. CDR3 sequence (DNA): TGTGCCAGGAACTCCGGGAGGACAGAGACCCAGTACTTC. Translating gives CARNSGRTETQYF. The entire variable domain, with the rest obtained from reference TRBV25-1 and TRBJ2-5, is as follows: EADIYQTPRYLVIGTGKKITLECSQTMGHDKMYWYQQDPGMELHLIHYSYGVNSTEKGDLSSESTVSRIRTEHFPLTLESARPSHTSQYLCARNSGRTETQYFGPGTRLLVL.

This clone is deemed medium-sized. The rearrangement links TRBV5-1 to TRBJ2-7; TRBD1 agrees at 9 bases. The CDR3 runs to 14 residues. Unmatched junction bases numbered 10, after V lost 7 bases and J lost 5 bases. Germline-derived CDR1 and CDR2 are SGHRS and YFSETQ. The CDR3 loop is CASAQNRGQDEQYF. The CDR3 bases are TGCGCCAGCGCGCAAAACAGGGGGCAGGACGAGCAGTACTTC. Together with reference TRBV5-1 and TRBJ2-7, the CDR3 gives the full variable domain: KAGVTQTPRYLIKTRGQQVTLSCSPISGHRSVSWYQQTPGQGLQFLFEYFSETQRNKGNFPGRFSGRQFSNSRSEMNVSTLELGDSALYLCASAQNRGQDEQYFGPGTRLTVT.

This chain connects TRBV27 to TRBJ2-1, with 9 bases identical to TRBD2. V shed 6 bases, J shed 3 bases, and the junction held 6 bases outside the gene matches. The germline CDR1 and CDR2 sequences are MNHEY and SMNVEV (reference sequence). The CDR3 has 15 residues. The CDR3 spells CASSISGSYYNEQFF. In DNA form, the CDR3 reads TGTGCCAGCAGCATTAGCGGGAGCTACTACAATGAGCAGTTCTTC.

As for this clone: One end of the junction fails to match germline, which may point to a read error. The chain carries TRBV2 and TRBJ2-1; the match to TRBD2 covers 8 bases. This CDR3 spans 12 amino acids. The germline V gene has CDR1 SNHLY and CDR2 FYNNEI. CDR3 DNA: TGTGCCAGCTATTCCGGGGGGGGAATCCAGCTCTTC. This gives the protein CASYSGGGIQLF.

This clone was detected once. The V call is TRBV18, the J call TRBJ2-1; 15 nucleotides match TRBD2. This CDR3 has 15 amino acids. Germline-derived CDR1 and CDR2 are KGHSH and LQKENI. Trimming at V came to 3 bases and at J to 7 bases, leaving 1 base not matched to a gene. CDR3 bases: TGTGCCAGCTCACCGGGGACTAGCGGGAGGAATGAGCAGTTCTTC. Its translation: CASSPGTSGRNEQFF.

This chain links TRBV5-8 with TRBJ1-5, with 7 nucleotides matching TRBD1. The V gene end was trimmed by 2 bases and the J gene end by 4 bases; junction bases not matched to a gene: 3. Germline V gene sequence: CDR1 SGHTS, CDR2 YDEGEE. The CDR3 has 14 amino acids. CDR3 residues: CASSLQGFNQPQHF. DNA of the CDR3: TGTGCCAGCAGCTTACAGGGGTTTAATCAGCCCCAGCATTTT.

The rearrangement uses TRBV5-1 and TRBJ2-5; 8 bases align to TRBD1. The germline CDR1 and CDR2 sequences are SGHRS and YFSETQ. The length of the CDR3 is 13 residues. Trimming at V came to 7 bases and at J to 0 bases, leaving 2 bases not matched to a gene. Here the CDR3 reads CASRTGHQETQYF. The DNA for the CDR3 is TGCGCCAGCCGGACAGGGCACCAAGAGACCCAGTACTTC.

The chain combines TRBV13 with TRBJ2-7; 13 bases are a match to TRBD2. There are 16 residues in the CDR3. V trimming: 5 bases; J trimming: 0 bases; junction bases outside the gene matches: 4. CDR1 and CDR2 from the germline V gene are PRHDT and FYEKMQ (reference sequence). CDR3 DNA sequence: TGTGCCAGCAGCCACCGGACTAGCGGGAGCTCCTACGAGCAGTACTTC. Its protein product is CASSHRTSGSSYEQYF. Looking up the rest from reference TRBV13 and TRBJ2-7 gives the full variable domain: AAGVIQSPRHLIKEKRETATLKCYPIPRHDTVYWYQQGPGQDPQFLISFYEKMQSDKGSIPDRFSAQQFSDYHSELNMSSLELGDSALYFCASSHRTSGSSYEQYFGPGTRLTVT.

V is TRBV7-9 and J is TRBJ1-1, with D uncertain. The CDR3 runs to 14 residues. V was clipped by 2 bases and J by 5 bases, with 12 bases between them. Germline V lookup: CDR1 SEHNR, CDR2 FQNEAQ (reference sequence). The CDR3 DNA follows: TGTGCCAGCAGCTTAAATGTCCGCCGGACTGAAGCTTTCTTT. Residues: CASSLNVRRTEAFF.

CDR3 region: CAFSPRGRRQPQHF. CDR3 bases: TGTGCCTTCTCCCCCCGCGGGAGGAGACAGCCCCAGCATTTT. This chain joins TRBV30 and TRBJ1-5; D not certain. V was cut by 7 bases and J by 7 bases, with 20 bases left in between. The germline gives CDR1 GTSNPN, CDR2 SVGIG (reference sequence). The CDR3 runs 14 residues.

This clone occurred many times. CDR3 bases: TGTGCCAGCAGTATCAGGGAGAACACTGAAGCTTTCTTT. It specifies CASSIRENTEAFF. V gene TRBV27 combines with J gene TRBJ1-1, with D possibly TRBD1 on 5 matching bases. This CDR3 has 13 amino acids. The germline gives CDR1 MNHEY, CDR2 SMNVEV (reference sequence). Trimming shortened V by 5 bases and J by 1 base, and 8 bases separated the two germline ends.

The CDR3 here is CASSPTRLVQETQYF. In nucleotides, the CDR3 is TGTGCCAGCAGCCCAACCAGACTAGTACAAGAGACCCAGTACTTC. The chain has TRBV5-6 and TRBJ2-5; TRBD2 might be the D (6 bases). Trimming removed 4 bases at V and 2 bases at J, with 15 bases between. CDR1 SGHDT and CDR2 YYEEEE come from the germline V gene. The CDR3 covers 15 residues.

Concerning this clone: An end of the junction does not agree with germline; a read error may underlie this. This chain's CDR3 is CSSSDRGGGSGANVLTF. CDR3 coding DNA: TGTTCCAGCTCCGACAGAGGGGGGGGCTCTGGGGCCAACGTCCTGACTTTC. V usage is TRBV7-9 and J usage is TRBJ2-6; D is possibly TRBD2 (7 bases). Germline lookup yields CDR1 SEHNR and CDR2 FQNEAQ (reference sequence). There are 17 residues in the CDR3.

This clone was observed once. This chain links TRBV27 with TRBJ1-3; TRBD1 agrees at 9 bases. The CDR3 length is 16 residues. The germline V gene has CDR1 MNHEY and CDR2 SMNVEV (reference sequence). After removal of 4 bases from V and 8 bases from J, the junction contained 12 bases not matched to a gene. CDR3 in DNA: TGTGCCAGCAGTTCCACGACCGGGACAGGGCATGACACCATATATTTT. Protein product: CASSSTTGTGHDTIYF.

This chain joins TRBV29-1 and TRBJ1-1; D is undetermined. Germline assignment: CDR1 SQVTM and CDR2 ANQGSEA. This CDR3 region has 12 residues. Trimming stripped 7 bases from V and 0 bases from J, with 9 bases between. Here the CDR3 DNA reads TGCAGCGGTGGAGGGTTGAACACTGAAGCTTTCTTT. Its translation: CSGGGLNTEAFF.

This chain links TRBV9 with TRBJ1-6; tentative D call: TRBD1 (5 bases). V lost 0 bases to trimming and J lost 7 bases, with 14 bases between them. Looked up from germline, CDR1 is SGDLS and CDR2 is YYNGEE. The CDR3 runs to 16 residues. CDR3 residues: CASSVEWQGLNSPLHF. The CDR3 region has the DNA TGTGCCAGCAGCGTAGAATGGCAGGGTCTAAATTCACCCCTCCACTTT.

The chain couples TRBV7-2 to TRBJ1-1; possibly TRBD1 for D (5 bases). CDR1 and CDR2 from the germline V gene are SGHTA and FQGNSA. The CDR3 contains 15 residues. With 1 base removed from V and 2 bases from J, the gap between germline ends came to 11 bases. CDR3 sequence reads: CASSLEAGSNTEAFF. The CDR3 DNA sequence: TGTGCCAGCAGCTTAGAGGCAGGGTCAAACACTGAAGCTTTCTTT.

The DNA for the CDR3 is TGTGCCAGCTCACCCAACAGAGACCCGAATTCACCCCTCCACTTT. It codes for CASSPNRDPNSPLHF. The rearrangement links TRBV18 to TRBJ1-6; D call uncertain. The V and J ends lost 3 bases and 7 bases respectively, with 13 bases between them. The germline V gene has CDR1 KGHSH and CDR2 LQKENI. The CDR3 is 15 residues long.

The gene calls are TRBV4-2 and TRBJ1-4; D is perhaps TRBD1 (5 bases). V lost 0 bases and J lost 7, with 15 bases in between. The CDR3 runs 16 residues. The germline V gene encodes CDR1 LGHNA and CDR2 YNFKEQ. The CDR3 loop reads CASSQDPGSGGEKLFF. Written as DNA, the CDR3 is TGTGCCAGCAGCCAAGATCCTGGGTCCGGGGGTGAAAAACTGTTTTTT.

The chain carries TRBV5-1 and TRBJ2-5; D possibly corresponds to TRBD1 (5 bases). Trimming left V 4 bases short and J 1 base short, with 11 bases between. Germline V gives CDR1 SGHRS, CDR2 YFSETQ. The CDR3 spans 14 residues. The CDR3 sequence: CASSQTEIQETQYF. DNA of the CDR3: TGCGCCAGCAGCCAGACAGAGATCCAAGAGACCCAGTACTTC.